This T cell receptor (beta chain) was identified in a study of blood T cells in healthy people across ages. It was with a sample-barcoded 5' primer and a J-beta primer mix that a second PCR of roughly 6 to 11 cycles was run. TCRdb processed the 5' RACE reads anew with MiXCR; each CDR3 protein has one entry. The table includes about 780,000 distinct CDR3 sequences, more than 35% detected once. As regards this clonotype: Its antigen is undetermined.

Broader study findings: Diversity of TCR beta per million T cells declined in a roughly linear way with age.

Donors each provided roughly 9.6 milliliters of peripheral blood. The CDR3 has 15 residues. The V end lost 1 base, the J end lost 5 bases, and 13 bases lay between the germline ends. The germline V gene encodes CDR1 KGHDR and CDR2 SFDVKD. The chain is built from TRBV24-1 and TRBJ2-5; D tentatively fits TRBD1 or TRBD2 (6 bases each). The receptor was isolated from a man at least 80 years old in good health. Sequencing was done on a sample of blood. The CDR3 loop is CATSDFGRGGETQYF. CDR3 coding DNA: TGTGCCACCAGTGATTTCGGCAGGGGAGGTGAGACCCAGTACTTC.